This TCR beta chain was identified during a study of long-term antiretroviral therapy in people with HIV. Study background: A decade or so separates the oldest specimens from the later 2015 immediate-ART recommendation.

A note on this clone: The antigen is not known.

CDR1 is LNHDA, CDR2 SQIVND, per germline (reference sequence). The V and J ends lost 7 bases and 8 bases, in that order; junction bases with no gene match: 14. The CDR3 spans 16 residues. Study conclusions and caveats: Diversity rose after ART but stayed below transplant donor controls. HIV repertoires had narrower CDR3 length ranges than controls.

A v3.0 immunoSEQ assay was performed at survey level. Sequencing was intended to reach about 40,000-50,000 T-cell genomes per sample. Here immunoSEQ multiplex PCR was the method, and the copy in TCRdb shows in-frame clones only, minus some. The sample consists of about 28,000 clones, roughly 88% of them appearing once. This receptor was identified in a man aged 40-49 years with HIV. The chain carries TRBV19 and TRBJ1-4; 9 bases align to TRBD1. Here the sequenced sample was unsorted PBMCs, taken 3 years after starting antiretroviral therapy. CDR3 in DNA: TGTGCCAGTAACCTGAAAGGGGGACAGGGTGTCGAAAAACTGTTTTTT. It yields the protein CASNLKGGQGVEKLFF.